The next 6 T cell receptor beta chains were all read from a single sample in a study of breast tumors, draining lymph nodes, adjacent tissues. Breast cancer patients provided tissue from their axillary draining lymph nodes. One entry per CDR3 protein, called by TCRdb with MiXCR from the multiplex PCR reads. The sample lists around 290,000 distinct CDR3 sequences; 30% were seen once. Sequencing used axillary lymph node tissue. Source of these receptors: a female donor with breast cancer. Some clones in this sample may be carry-over from other donors' samples.

This clonotype was seen a few times. J is TRBJ1-5 and V is TRBV6-1; D is possibly TRBD1 (5 bases). The CDR3 consists of 15 residues. Trimming took off 0 bases at V and 7 bases at J, with 13 bases between the two ends. Per germline, CDR1 MNHNS and CDR2 SASEGT. Written as DNA, the CDR3 is TGTGCCAGCAGTGAAGCTTTTCGGGGGTACCAGCCCCAGCATTTT. Translation gives CASSEAFRGYQPQHF.

The chain employs TRBV2 and TRBJ1-5; TRBD1 aligns across 9 bases. The junction had 10 bases not matched to a gene; V was cut back by 7 bases and J by 3 bases. CDR3 length: 16 residues. The germline CDR1 and CDR2 sequences are SNHLY and FYNNEI. The chain's CDR3 is CASKLGGQGYNQPQHF. The CDR3 DNA reads as TGTGCCAGCAAACTGGGGGGACAGGGATACAATCAGCCCCAGCATTTT.

The chain joins TRBV24-1 to TRBJ2-1; 9 positions match TRBD1. The V and J ends lost 3 bases and 7 bases, in that order; junction bases with no gene match: 6. This CDR3 is 15 amino acids long. Germline assignment: CDR1 KGHDR and CDR2 SFDVKD. The DNA of the CDR3 is TGTGCCACCAGTGATCCCCCCGGACAGGGGAATGAGCAGTTCTTC. It is translated as CATSDPPGQGNEQFF.

This clonotype has just one count. The conserved phenylalanine or tryptophan normally closing the CDR3 is absent here, so this likely arose from a read error. This chain uses TRBV24-1 with TRBJ2-1; D is undetermined. Germline CDR1 KGHDR, CDR2 SFDVKD. The CDR3 spans 12 residues. V was trimmed by 9 bases and J by 6 bases, leaving 11 bases between them. CDR3 bases: TGTGCCACCGGTGGCCTGACCAATGAGCAGTTCCTC. Translating it yields CATGGLTNEQFL.

Many counts were recorded for this clonotype. The chain combines TRBV9 with TRBJ2-2; 10 bases agree with TRBD1. The CDR3 has 18 residues. Germline V CDR1 and CDR2: SGDLS, YYNGEE. V dropped 0 bases and J dropped 3; count of bases not matched to a gene: 8. CDR3 sequence: CASSVEILGTGDTGELFF. The DNA of the CDR3 is TGTGCCAGCAGCGTAGAGATACTCGGGACAGGGGACACCGGGGAGCTGTTTTTT. The variable domain in full, completed from reference TRBV9 and TRBJ2-2, reads DSGVTQTPKHLITATGQRVTLRCSPRSGDLSVYWYQQSLDQGLQFLIQYYNGEERAKGNILERFSAQQFPDLHSELNLSSLELGDSALYFCASSVEILGTGDTGELFFGEGSRLTVL.

The chain has TRBV29-1 and TRBJ1-2; maybe TRBD1 (5 bases). Germline CDR1 reads SQVTM; CDR2 reads ANQGSEA. The CDR3 contains 12 residues. V was cut by 4 bases and J by 4 bases, with 10 bases left in between. The CDR3 nucleotides read TGCAGCGTTGTGCAAGGGACCTATGGCTACACCTTC. Its protein product is CSVVQGTYGYTF.